These T cell receptor beta chains were read from a single sample in a study of blood T cell repertoires in COVID-19. Assay: immunoSEQ multiplex PCR; the TCRdb copy retains only in-frame clones and omits some. The data show approximately 250,000 clones, roughly 88% seen once. Material: PBMCs or T cells enriched from blood (not recorded which). These TCRs come from a woman aged 40-49 years with acute COVID-19. Both conserved end residues are trimmed from each CDR3. Some rows mark clone size as missing; the rest say once, few, many or name a class of expanded clone.

len: 14; v_gene: TRBV28; abundance: -; j_gene: TRBJ1-3; CDR3aa: ASSSPTVLLGNTIY
len: 12; v_gene: TRBV28; abundance: -; j_gene: TRBJ2-7; CDR3aa: ASSSETGVYEQY
len: 12; v_gene: TRBV19; abundance: -; j_gene: TRBJ2-1; CDR3aa: ASSTSASEDEQF
len: 13; v_gene: TRBV24-1; abundance: once; j_gene: TRBJ1-2; CDR3aa: ATSDSGTGWLGYT
len: 12; v_gene: TRBV15; abundance: -; j_gene: TRBJ2-3; CDR3aa: ATSREDRMSTQY
len: 14; v_gene: TRBV19; abundance: once; j_gene: TRBJ2-1; CDR3aa: ASSPSGSGGDNEQF
len: 12; v_gene: TRBV11-3; abundance: -; j_gene: TRBJ1-2; CDR3aa: ASSLDTGGGGYT
len: 13; v_gene: TRBV4-3; abundance: -; j_gene: TRBJ1-1; CDR3aa: ASSQDSSGVIEAF
len: 15; v_gene: TRBV9; abundance: -; j_gene: TRBJ2-2; CDR3aa: ASSVGGTGGDTGELF
len: 9; v_gene: TRBV20-1; abundance: -; j_gene: TRBJ1-4; CDR3aa: SANRNEKLF
len: 12; v_gene: TRBV7-9; abundance: -; j_gene: TRBJ2-1; CDR3aa: ASRTGGQRVEQF
len: 14; v_gene: TRBV29-1; abundance: -; j_gene: TRBJ2-1; CDR3aa: SVEGGLAGLYNEQF
len: 12; v_gene: TRBV18; abundance: -; j_gene: TRBJ1-1; CDR3aa: ASSEIGGNTEAF
len: 12; v_gene: TRBV30; abundance: -; j_gene: TRBJ1-3; CDR3aa: AWSAPYSGNTIY
len: 15; v_gene: TRBV24-1; abundance: few; j_gene: TRBJ2-2; CDR3aa: ATSDTGLAGGDGELF
len: 16; v_gene: TRBV25-1; abundance: -; j_gene: TRBJ1-3; CDR3aa: ASSGSLLQGFSGNTIY
len: 13; v_gene: TRBV28; abundance: -; j_gene: TRBJ2-5; CDR3aa: ASRSFAGGQETQY
len: 13; v_gene: TRBV10-3; abundance: -; j_gene: TRBJ1-5; CDR3aa: AISSGTDSNQPQH
len: 14; v_gene: TRBV11-3; abundance: -; j_gene: TRBJ1-2; CDR3aa: ASSSRGTVTSYGYT
len: 13; v_gene: TRBV7-2; abundance: -; j_gene: TRBJ2-3; CDR3aa: ASSFLGSSTDTQY
len: 14; v_gene: TRBV18; abundance: -; j_gene: TRBJ1-2; CDR3aa: ASSPPSGDRSYGYT
len: 12; v_gene: TRBV3-1/TRBV3-2; abundance: -; j_gene: TRBJ1-3; CDR3aa: ASSTRQTGNTIY
len: 11; v_gene: TRBV5-1; abundance: -; j_gene: TRBJ1-1; CDR3aa: ASSLAQGSEAF
len: 16; v_gene: TRBV24-1; abundance: -; j_gene: TRBJ2-1; CDR3aa: ATSDPRGLAGTYNEQF
len: 12; v_gene: TRBV28; abundance: -; j_gene: TRBJ1-5; CDR3aa: ASRGNRGDQPQH
len: 14; v_gene: TRBV12-5; abundance: -; j_gene: TRBJ2-6; CDR3aa: ASGLVLAAGANVLT
len: 12; v_gene: TRBV7-2; abundance: -; j_gene: TRBJ2-3; CDR3aa: ASSWRASTDTQY
len: 12; v_gene: TRBV6-5; abundance: -; j_gene: TRBJ2-7; CDR3aa: ASRQGLGSYEQY
len: 13; v_gene: TRBV9; abundance: -; j_gene: TRBJ2-3; CDR3aa: ASSVGGLGTDTQY
len: 13; v_gene: TRBV10-3; abundance: -; j_gene: TRBJ2-1; CDR3aa: AIKSGDSGWNEQF
len: 14; v_gene: TRBV6-5; abundance: -; j_gene: TRBJ2-3; CDR3aa: ASSYVAGGLGDTQY
len: 11; v_gene: TRBV24-1; abundance: -; j_gene: TRBJ1-1; CDR3aa: ATLTRGGAEAF
len: 10; v_gene: TRBV6-5; abundance: -; j_gene: TRBJ2-3; CDR3aa: ASSYSGATQY
len: 12; v_gene: TRBV9; abundance: -; j_gene: TRBJ1-1; CDR3aa: ASSEGRGNTEAF
len: 15; v_gene: TRBV27; abundance: -; j_gene: TRBJ2-5; CDR3aa: ASTPFGLAGDKETQY
len: 11; v_gene: TRBV9; abundance: -; j_gene: TRBJ1-2; CDR3aa: ASSVQGADGYT
len: 13; v_gene: TRBV3-1/TRBV3-2; abundance: -; j_gene: TRBJ2-5; CDR3aa: ASSPTSGRRETQY
len: 14; v_gene: TRBV19; abundance: -; j_gene: TRBJ2-3; CDR3aa: ASSIAWGESTDTQY
len: 12; v_gene: TRBV4-3; abundance: -; j_gene: TRBJ2-3; CDR3aa: ASSRGKPTDTQY
len: 12; v_gene: TRBV19; abundance: -; j_gene: TRBJ2-1; CDR3aa: ASRGLAGYSEQF
len: 11; v_gene: TRBV28; abundance: -; j_gene: TRBJ2-7; CDR3aa: ATGTASPYEQY
len: 13; v_gene: TRBV24-1; abundance: -; j_gene: TRBJ2-1; CDR3aa: ATLDSGNAYNEQF
len: 13; v_gene: TRBV5-1; abundance: -; j_gene: TRBJ1-6; CDR3aa: ASSLEAGQNSPLH
len: 12; v_gene: TRBV29-1; abundance: -; j_gene: TRBJ2-4; CDR3aa: SAKDRGGKNIQY
len: 13; v_gene: TRBV7-3; abundance: -; j_gene: TRBJ2-5; CDR3aa: ASSPRTGRQETQY
len: 13; v_gene: TRBV14; abundance: many; j_gene: TRBJ1-1; CDR3aa: ASSQVAGSAVGAF
len: 12; v_gene: TRBV7-8; abundance: -; j_gene: TRBJ1-2; CDR3aa: ASSLGGLGSGYT
len: 10; v_gene: TRBV7-2; abundance: -; j_gene: TRBJ1-3; CDR3aa: ASSIDANTIY
len: 13; v_gene: TRBV5-1; abundance: -; j_gene: TRBJ2-5; CDR3aa: ASSLGDYPQETQY
len: 13; v_gene: TRBV27; abundance: few; j_gene: TRBJ2-3; CDR3aa: ASSRGTGYTDTQY
len: 14; v_gene: TRBV15; abundance: -; j_gene: TRBJ2-1; CDR3aa: ATSRERGLAGGGEF